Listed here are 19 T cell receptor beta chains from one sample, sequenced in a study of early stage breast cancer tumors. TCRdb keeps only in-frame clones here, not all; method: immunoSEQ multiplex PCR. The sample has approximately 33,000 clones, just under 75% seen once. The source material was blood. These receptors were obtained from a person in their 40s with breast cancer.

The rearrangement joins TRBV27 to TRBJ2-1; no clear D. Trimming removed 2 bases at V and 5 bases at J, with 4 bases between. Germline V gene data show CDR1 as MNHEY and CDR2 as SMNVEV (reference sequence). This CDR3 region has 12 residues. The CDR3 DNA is TGTGCCAGCAGTTTAAGCCACAATGAGCAGTTCTTC. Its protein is CASSLSHNEQFF.

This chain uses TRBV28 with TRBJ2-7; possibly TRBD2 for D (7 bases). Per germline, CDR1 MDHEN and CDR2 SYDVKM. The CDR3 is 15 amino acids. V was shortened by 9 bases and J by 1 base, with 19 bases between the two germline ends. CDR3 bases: TGTGCCAGGGAAGGGGGGGGATCGGGTTCCTACGAGCAGTACTTC. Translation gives CAREGGGSGSYEQYF.

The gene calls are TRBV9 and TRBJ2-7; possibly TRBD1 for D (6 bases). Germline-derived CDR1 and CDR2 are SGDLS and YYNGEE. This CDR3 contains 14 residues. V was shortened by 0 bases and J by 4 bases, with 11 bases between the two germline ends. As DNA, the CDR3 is TGTGCCAGCAGCGTAGACACAGGGTGGTACGAGCAGTACTTC. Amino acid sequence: CASSVDTGWYEQYF.

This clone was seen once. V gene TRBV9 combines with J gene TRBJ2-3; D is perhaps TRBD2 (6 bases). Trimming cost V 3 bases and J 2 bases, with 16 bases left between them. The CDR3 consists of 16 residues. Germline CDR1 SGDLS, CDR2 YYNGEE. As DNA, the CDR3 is TGTGCCAGCAGCGACGAGGGGCGGGATTTCACAGATACGCAGTATTTT. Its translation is CASSDEGRDFTDTQYF.

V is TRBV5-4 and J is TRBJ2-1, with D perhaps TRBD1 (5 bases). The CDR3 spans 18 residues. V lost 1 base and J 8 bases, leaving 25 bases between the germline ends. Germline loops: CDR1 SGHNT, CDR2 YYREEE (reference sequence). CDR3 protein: CASSLRAGPIHPKDEQFF. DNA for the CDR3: TGTGCCAGCAGCTTGAGGGCAGGGCCAATTCACCCTAAGGATGAGCAGTTCTTC.

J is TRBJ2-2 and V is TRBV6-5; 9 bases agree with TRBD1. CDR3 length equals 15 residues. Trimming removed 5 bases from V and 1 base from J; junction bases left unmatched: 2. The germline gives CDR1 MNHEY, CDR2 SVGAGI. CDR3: CASSGTGMNTGELFF. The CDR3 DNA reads TGTGCCAGCAGTGGGACAGGGATGAACACCGGGGAGCTGTTTTTT.

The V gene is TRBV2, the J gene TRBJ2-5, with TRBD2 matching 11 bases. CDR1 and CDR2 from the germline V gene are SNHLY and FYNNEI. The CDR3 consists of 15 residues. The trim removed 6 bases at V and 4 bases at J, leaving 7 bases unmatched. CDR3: CASRRTSGLRETQYF. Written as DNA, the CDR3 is TGTGCCAGCAGACGGACTAGCGGGCTTAGAGAGACCCAGTACTTC.

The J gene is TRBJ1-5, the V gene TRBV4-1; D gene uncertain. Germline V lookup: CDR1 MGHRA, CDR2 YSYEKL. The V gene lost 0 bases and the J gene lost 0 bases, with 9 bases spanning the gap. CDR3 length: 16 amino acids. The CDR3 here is CASSQEAVHSNQPQHF. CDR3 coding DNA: TGCGCCAGCAGCCAAGAGGCAGTACATAGCAATCAGCCCCAGCATTTT.

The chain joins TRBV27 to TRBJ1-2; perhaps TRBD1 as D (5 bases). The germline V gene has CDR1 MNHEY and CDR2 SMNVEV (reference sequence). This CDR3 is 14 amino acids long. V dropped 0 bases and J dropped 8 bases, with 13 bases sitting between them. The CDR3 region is CASSLSFVGGGYTF. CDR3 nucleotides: TGTGCCAGCAGTTTATCGTTTGTGGGGGGGGGCTACACCTTC.

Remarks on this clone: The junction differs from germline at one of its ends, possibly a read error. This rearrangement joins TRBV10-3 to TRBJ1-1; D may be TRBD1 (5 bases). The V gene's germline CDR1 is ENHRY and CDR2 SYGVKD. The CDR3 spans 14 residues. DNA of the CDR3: TGTGCCATCAGTGAGGAGGGGTTGAAGACTGAAGCTTTCTTT. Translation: CAISEEGLKTEAFF.

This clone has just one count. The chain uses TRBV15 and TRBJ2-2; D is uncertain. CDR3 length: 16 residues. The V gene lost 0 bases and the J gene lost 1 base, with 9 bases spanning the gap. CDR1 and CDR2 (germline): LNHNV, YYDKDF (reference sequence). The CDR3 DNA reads TGTGCCACCAGCAGAGAAAGTCGACGGAACACCGGGGAGCTGTTTTTT. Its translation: CATSRESRRNTGELFF.

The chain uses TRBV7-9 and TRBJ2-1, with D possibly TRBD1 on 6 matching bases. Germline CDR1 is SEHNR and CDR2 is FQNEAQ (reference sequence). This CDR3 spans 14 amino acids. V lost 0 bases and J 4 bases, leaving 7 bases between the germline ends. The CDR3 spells CASSLAQGYNEQFF. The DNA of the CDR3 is TGTGCCAGCAGCTTAGCGCAGGGGTACAATGAGCAGTTCTTC.

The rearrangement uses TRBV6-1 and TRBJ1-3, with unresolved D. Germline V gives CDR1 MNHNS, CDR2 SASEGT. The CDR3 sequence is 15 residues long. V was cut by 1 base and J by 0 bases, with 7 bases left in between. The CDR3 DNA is TGTGCCAGCAGTGAAGAAGCCAACTCTGGAAACACCATATATTTT. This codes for CASSEEANSGNTIYF.

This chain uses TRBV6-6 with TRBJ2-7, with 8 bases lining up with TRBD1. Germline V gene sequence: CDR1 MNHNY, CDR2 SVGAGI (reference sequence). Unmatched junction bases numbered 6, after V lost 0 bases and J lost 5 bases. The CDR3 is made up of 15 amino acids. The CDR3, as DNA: TGTGCCAGCAGTTACTCGATTGACAGGGGCGACGAGCAGTACTTC. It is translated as CASSYSIDRGDEQYF.

CDR3 sequence: CASSQEGSAADTQYF. CDR3 nucleotides: TGCGCCAGCAGCCAAGAGGGGAGTGCGGCAGATACGCAGTATTTT. This chain connects TRBV4-1 to TRBJ2-3; maybe TRBD2 (5 bases). Trimming left V 0 bases short and J 4 bases short, with 11 bases between. The CDR3 sequence is 15 residues long. Per the germline V gene, CDR1 is MGHRA and CDR2 is YSYEKL.

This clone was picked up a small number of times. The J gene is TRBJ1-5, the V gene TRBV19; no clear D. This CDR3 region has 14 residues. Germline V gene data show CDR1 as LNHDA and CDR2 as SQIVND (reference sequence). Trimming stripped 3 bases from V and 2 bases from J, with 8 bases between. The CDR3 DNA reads TGTGCCAGTAGTATTGAACATCGCAATCAGCCCCAGCATTTT. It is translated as CASSIEHRNQPQHF.

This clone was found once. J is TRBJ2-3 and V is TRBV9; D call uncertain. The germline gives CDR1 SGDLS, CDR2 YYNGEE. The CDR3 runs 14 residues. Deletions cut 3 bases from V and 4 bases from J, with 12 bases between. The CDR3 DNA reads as TGTGCCAGCAGCGGTGGCAAAAGGGCAGATACGCAGTATTTT. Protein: CASSGGKRADTQYF.

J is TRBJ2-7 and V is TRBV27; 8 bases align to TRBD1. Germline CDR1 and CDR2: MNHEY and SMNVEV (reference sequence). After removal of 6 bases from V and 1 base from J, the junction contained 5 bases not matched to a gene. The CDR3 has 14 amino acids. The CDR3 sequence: CASRRRDRSYEQYF. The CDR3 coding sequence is TGTGCCAGCAGACGGAGGGACAGGTCCTACGAGCAGTACTTC.

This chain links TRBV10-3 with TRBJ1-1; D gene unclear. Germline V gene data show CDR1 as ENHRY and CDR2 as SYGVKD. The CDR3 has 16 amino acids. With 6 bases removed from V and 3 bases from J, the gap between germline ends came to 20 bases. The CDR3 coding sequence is TGTGCCATCAGGACACGACGGTTAAGCGGGGACACTGAAGCTTTCTTT. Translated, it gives CAIRTRRLSGDTEAFF.